There are many counts of the clone carrying this T cell receptor beta chain. The target antigen is unknown. The CDR3 is 12 residues long. Trimming stripped 7 bases from V and 5 bases from J, with 15 bases between. Germline V lookup: CDR1 SQVTM, CDR2 ANQGSEA. These data come from a study of T-cell reconstitution after alpha-beta-depleted transplantation in children. The study's findings and limits: High day-60 TCRbeta diversity in some patients came from surviving recipient T cells and thymic progenitors. At one year after transplant, newly produced T cells mostly accounted for T-cell counts and diversity. As was reported, about two months after transplant, alpha-beta T cells came from several hundred expanded graft clones.

Unique molecular identifiers were built into the TCRbeta library. MiXCR, run by TCRdb on the PCR reads, gives a single entry per CDR3 protein. The data contain some 150,000 distinct CDR3 sequences, 8% to 10% of them singletons. This chain uses TRBV29-1 with TRBJ2-7; D possibly corresponds to TRBD1 (6 bases). The receptor comes from a female patient between 2 and 10 years old who had a stem cell transplant for congenital amegakaryocytic thrombocytopenia, so the T cells may come from the graft donor. Sample: PBMCs, mostly from graft donor cells, taken 180 days after TCRalphabeta/CD19-depleted stem cell transplant. CDR3 DNA: TGCAGCGCCGAGGGGGTTGCGGACGAGCAGTACTTC. It codes for CSAEGVADEQYF.